These 5 T cell receptor beta chains were all obtained from the same sample, sequenced in a study of identical twins. TCRdb fed the 5' RACE reads into MiXCR, producing one record per CDR3 protein. The table records roughly 1,500,000 distinct CDR3 sequences, less than 35% of them present only once. Sequenced sample: cord blood. These TCRs come from a newborn girl in good health.

V gene TRBV27 combines with J gene TRBJ1-2, with D maybe TRBD1 (5 bases). V lost 1 base and J lost 8, with 20 bases in between. Per germline, CDR1 MNHEY and CDR2 SMNVEV (reference sequence). The CDR3 loop spans 16 amino acids. CDR3 sequence (DNA): TGTGCCAGCAGTTTATTGGGCAGGCTTGATGGGGGGGGCTACACCTTC. Protein: CASSLLGRLDGGGYTF.

The chain has TRBV11-1 and TRBJ2-1; D is undetermined. The assigned J gene may be wrong: the sequence end matches TRBJ2-7 better. This CDR3 spans 17 amino acids. Germline V lookup: CDR1 SGHAT, CDR2 FQDESV (reference sequence). This chain's CDR3 is CASSLGFGKKGYNEQYF. The CDR3, as DNA: TGTGCCAGCAGCTTGGGGTTTGGCAAAAAAGGATACAATGAGCAGTACTTC.

This chain's CDR3 is CASSSPGPVQTQYF. CDR3 nucleotide sequence: TGTGCCAGCAGTTCACCGGGGCCGGTGCAGACCCAGTACTTC. The rearrangement links TRBV28 to TRBJ2-7; D may correspond to TRBD1 or TRBD2 (5 bases each). The end of the DNA aligns better with TRBJ2-5, so the J call may be wrong. The CDR3 covers 14 residues. Germline V gives CDR1 MDHEN, CDR2 SYDVKM.

This clonotype was counted a few times. The genes are TRBV5-1 and TRBJ1-4, with a tentative D call TRBD1 (6 bases). The germline gives CDR1 SGHRS, CDR2 YFSETQ. The CDR3 is 15 amino acids. V was cut by 2 bases and J by 3 bases, with 11 bases left in between. CDR3 region: CASSFQGGSNEKLFF. CDR3 in DNA: TGCGCCAGCAGCTTCCAAGGGGGATCTAATGAAAAACTGTTTTTT.

The CDR3 loop is CASSYSFSGPRNTIYF. For the CDR3, the DNA is TGTGCCAGCAGTTACTCTTTCTCAGGGCCAAGAAACACCATATATTTT. This chain links TRBV6-5 with TRBJ1-3; possibly TRBD1 for D (5 bases). Germline V gene data show CDR1 as MNHEY and CDR2 as SVGAGI. The CDR3 spans 16 residues. V was pared by 0 bases and J by 5 bases, with 14 bases between.